The text below deals with one T cell receptor beta chain. Its target is not known. With 60 Vbeta and 13 Jbeta primers, the PCR was carried out. Profiling relied on immunoSEQ multiplex PCR, and the TCRdb table lists in-frame clones only, not all of them. The table includes over 100,000 clones, 81% detected once. This sample stems from a study of cytomegalovirus exposure and HLA in healthy donors. V gave up 6 bases and J gave up 9 bases; unmatched junction bases: 15. The CDR3 extends over 16 amino acids. CDR1 and CDR2 (germline): LNHDA, SQIVND (reference sequence). Regarding the study as a whole: In an earlier analysis, most TCR beta V segments were productive about 87% or about 30% of the time. Based on reports, TCR beta sequences accurately predicted HLA-A and HLA-B alleles for most subjects.

V gene TRBV19 combines with J gene TRBJ2-1, with 9 nucleotides matching TRBD2. The origin of this receptor is a woman aged 25 to 39 in good health and CMV-seronegative. The sample comprised PBMCs. The CDR3 bases are TGTGCCAGTAGAGCCGGAGAGGTAGCGGGAGATAGTGAGCAGTTCTTC. Translation: CASRAGEVAGDSEQFF.